The TCR beta chain under discussion was sequenced for a study of identical twins. TCRdb re-derived calls from the 5' RACE reads in MiXCR, one entry per CDR3 protein. The table has 600,000 to 850,000 distinct CDR3 sequences, about 20% seen once; the top ten hold around 13%. The same sample was also used in a study of T cells expressing NK-cell markers. Turning to that study: Sorted CD3+CD56+NKG2C+, CD3+CD56+NKG2C- and CD3+CD56-NKG2C+ T cells supplied TCR beta repertoires. Each of over 5 donors carried dominant NKG2C+ clonotypes accounting for about 1.0-8% of CD8+ T cells.

The TCR originated in a woman between 18 and 29 years old in good health. Sequenced: PBMCs.

The CDR3 sequence: CASSLGGVGLAGQETQYF. The CDR3 bases are TGTGCCAGCAGTTTAGGGGGGGTGGGACTAGCGGGACAAGAGACCCAGTACTTC. The genes are TRBV12-3 or TRBV12-4 and TRBJ2-5, with 13 bases that match TRBD2. The CDR3 extends over 18 amino acids. Unmatched junction bases numbered 7, after V lost 1 base and J lost 2 bases.